Below are 7 T cell receptor beta chains sequenced from a single sample in a study of identifying expanded T cells in peripheral blood. The repertoire was sequenced with immunoSEQ multiplex PCR; TCRdb's copy has only in-frame clones and lacks some. The table lists 95,000 or so clones, about 90% of them singletons, with around 5.2% in the top ten. Sample: blood. These receptors were taken from a person aged 18 to 75 in good health.

The chain has TRBV27 and TRBJ2-6, with D unresolved. From germline, CDR1 is MNHEY and CDR2 SMNVEV (reference sequence). V was pared by 8 bases and J by 1 base, with 9 bases between. This CDR3 is 14 amino acids long. As DNA, the CDR3 is TGTGCCAGCGGGTGGCTTTCTGGGGCCAACGTCCTGACTTTC. Amino acids: CASGWLSGANVLTF. The variable domain in full, completed from reference TRBV27 and TRBJ2-6, reads EAQVTQNPRYLITVTGKKLTVTCSQNMNHEYMSWYRQDPGLGLRQIYYSMNVEVTDKGDVPEGYKVSRKEKRNFPLILESPSPNQTSLYFCASGWLSGANVLTFGAGSRLTVL.

The rearrangement uses TRBV7-6 and TRBJ2-1, with 8 positions matching TRBD2. Per germline, CDR1 SGHVS and CDR2 FNYEAQ. Unmatched junction bases numbered 3, after V lost 4 bases and J lost 1 base. This CDR3 has 15 residues. The CDR3 DNA follows: TGTGCCAGCAGCTCCCTAGCGGGTTCCTACAATGAGCAGTTCTTC. Its translation is CASSSLAGSYNEQFF.

The V call is TRBV29-1, the J call TRBJ2-7; possible D gene TRBD1, 6 bases. V was clipped by 6 bases and J by 3 bases, with 15 bases between them. Germline V gives CDR1 SQVTM, CDR2 ANQGSEA. This CDR3 has 13 amino acids. CDR3 residues: CSVADQQGYEQYF. The DNA of the CDR3 is TGCAGCGTGGCGGACCAACAGGGCTACGAGCAGTACTTC.

This clone was observed a single time. The rearrangement links TRBV25-1 to TRBJ2-7, with 8 bases aligning to TRBD1. V was clipped by 5 bases and J by 3 bases; unmatched bases: 9. This CDR3 has 15 residues. CDR1 and CDR2 from the germline V gene are MGHDK and SYGVNS. The CDR3 DNA sequence: TGTGCCAGCAGTAGCACCGGGACAGGTTACTACGAGCAGTACTTC. Its translation is CASSSTGTGYYEQYF.

The gene calls are TRBV7-2 and TRBJ2-7, with a tentative D call TRBD2 (5 bases). The CDR3 covers 15 residues. Germline V gene sequence: CDR1 SGHTA, CDR2 FQGNSA. V dropped 5 bases and J dropped 2 bases, with 16 bases sitting between them. CDR3 region: CASSQRTGMAYEQYF. The CDR3 DNA sequence: TGTGCCAGCAGCCAACGAACGGGGATGGCCTACGAGCAGTACTTC.

The rearrangement joins TRBV7-9 to TRBJ1-2; TRBD1 is a possible D gene (5 bases). CDR3 size: 15 residues. Germline V gives CDR1 SEHNR, CDR2 FQNEAQ (reference sequence). V lost 5 bases and J lost 7, with 20 bases in between. The CDR3 here is CASSTSGEGIGGYTF. The CDR3 coding sequence is TGTGCCAGCAGCACAAGCGGGGAGGGGATCGGTGGCTACACCTTC.

This clone was counted once. The chain combines TRBV6-5 with TRBJ2-7; tentative D call: TRBD2 (5 bases). V shed 0 bases and J shed 0 bases, with 12 bases lying between them. Germline CDR1 MNHEY, CDR2 SVGAGI. The CDR3 totals 16 residues. Here the CDR3 reads CASSYSVFGGSYEQYF. CDR3 bases: TGTGCCAGCAGTTACTCGGTTTTTGGAGGCTCCTACGAGCAGTACTTC.